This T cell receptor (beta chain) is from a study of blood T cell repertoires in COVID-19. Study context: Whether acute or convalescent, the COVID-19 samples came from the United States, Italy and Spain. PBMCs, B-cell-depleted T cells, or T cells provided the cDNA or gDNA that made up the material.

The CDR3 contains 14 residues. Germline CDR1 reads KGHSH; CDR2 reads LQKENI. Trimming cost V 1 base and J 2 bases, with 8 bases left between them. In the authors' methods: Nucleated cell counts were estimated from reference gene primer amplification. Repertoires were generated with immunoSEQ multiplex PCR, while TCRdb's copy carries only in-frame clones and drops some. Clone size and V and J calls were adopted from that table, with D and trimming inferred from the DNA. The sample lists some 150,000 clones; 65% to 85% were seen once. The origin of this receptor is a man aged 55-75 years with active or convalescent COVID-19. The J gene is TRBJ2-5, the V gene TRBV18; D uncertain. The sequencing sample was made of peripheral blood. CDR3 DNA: TGTGCCAGCTCACCACGCGAGACACAAGAGACCCAGTACTTC. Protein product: CASSPRETQETQYF. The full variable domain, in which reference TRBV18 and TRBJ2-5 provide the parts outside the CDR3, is NAGVMQNPRHLVRRRGQEARLRCSPMKGHSHVYWYRQLPEEGLKFMVYLQKENIIDESGMPKERFSAEFPKEGPSILRIQQVVRGDSAAYFCASSPRETQETQYFGPGTRLLVL.